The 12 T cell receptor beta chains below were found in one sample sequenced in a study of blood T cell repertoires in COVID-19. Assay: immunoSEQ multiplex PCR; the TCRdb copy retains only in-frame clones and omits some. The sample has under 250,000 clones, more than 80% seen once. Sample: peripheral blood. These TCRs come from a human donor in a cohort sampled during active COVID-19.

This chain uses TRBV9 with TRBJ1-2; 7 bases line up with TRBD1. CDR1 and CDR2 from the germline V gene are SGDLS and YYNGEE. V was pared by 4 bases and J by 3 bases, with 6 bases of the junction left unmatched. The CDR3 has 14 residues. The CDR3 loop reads CASSTRGFDYGYTF. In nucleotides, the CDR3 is TGTGCCAGCAGCACCAGGGGGTTTGACTATGGCTACACCTTC. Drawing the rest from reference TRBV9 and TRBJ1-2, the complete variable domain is DSGVTQTPKHLITATGQRVTLRCSPRSGDLSVYWYQQSLDQGLQFLIQYYNGEERAKGNILERFSAQQFPDLHSELNLSSLELGDSALYFCASSTRGFDYGYTFGSGTRLTVV.

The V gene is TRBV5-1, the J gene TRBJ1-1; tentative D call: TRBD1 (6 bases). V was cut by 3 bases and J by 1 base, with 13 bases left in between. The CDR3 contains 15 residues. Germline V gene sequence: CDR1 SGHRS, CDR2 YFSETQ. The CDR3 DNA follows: TGCGCCAGCAGCTCTCTTCCACAGGGGAACACTGAAGCTTTCTTT. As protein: CASSSLPQGNTEAFF.

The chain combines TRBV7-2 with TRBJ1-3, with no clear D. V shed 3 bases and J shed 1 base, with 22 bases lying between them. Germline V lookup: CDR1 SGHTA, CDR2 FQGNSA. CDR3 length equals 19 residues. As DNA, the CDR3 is TGTGCCAGCAGCTTTACGTACGGGTTTTCCAGAGCTTCTGGAAACACCATATATTTT. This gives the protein CASSFTYGFSRASGNTIYF.

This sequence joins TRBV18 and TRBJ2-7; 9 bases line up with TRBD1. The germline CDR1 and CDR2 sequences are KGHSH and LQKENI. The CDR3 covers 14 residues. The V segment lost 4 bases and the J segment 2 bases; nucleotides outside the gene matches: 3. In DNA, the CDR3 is TGTGCCAGCTCACTCCGGGACAGGGCCTACGAGCAGTACTTC. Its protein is CASSLRDRAYEQYF.

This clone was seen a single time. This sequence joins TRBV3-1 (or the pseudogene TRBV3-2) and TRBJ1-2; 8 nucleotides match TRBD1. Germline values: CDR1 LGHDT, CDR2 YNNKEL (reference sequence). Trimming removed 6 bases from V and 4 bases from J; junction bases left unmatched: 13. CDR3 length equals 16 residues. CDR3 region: CASRRGEDRGFYGYTF. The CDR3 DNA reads TGTGCCAGCAGACGAGGTGAAGACAGGGGTTTCTATGGCTACACCTTC.

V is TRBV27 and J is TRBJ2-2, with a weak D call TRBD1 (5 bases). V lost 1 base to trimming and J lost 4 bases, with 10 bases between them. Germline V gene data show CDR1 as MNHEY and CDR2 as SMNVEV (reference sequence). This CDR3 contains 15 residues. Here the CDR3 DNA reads TGTGCCAGCAGTTTATATCCAGGGCGCACCGGGGAGCTGTTTTTT. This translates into CASSLYPGRTGELFF.

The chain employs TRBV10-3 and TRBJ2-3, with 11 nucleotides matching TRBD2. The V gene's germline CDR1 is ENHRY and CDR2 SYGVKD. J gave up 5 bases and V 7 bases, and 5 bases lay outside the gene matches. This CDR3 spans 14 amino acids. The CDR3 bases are TGTGCCATCAAGCGGACTAGCGGGTTAGATACGCAGTATTTT. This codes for CAIKRTSGLDTQYF.

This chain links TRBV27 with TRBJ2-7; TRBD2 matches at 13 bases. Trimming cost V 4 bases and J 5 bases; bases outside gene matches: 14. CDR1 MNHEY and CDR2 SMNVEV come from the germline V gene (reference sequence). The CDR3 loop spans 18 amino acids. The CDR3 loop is CASSSGQGRLAGGHEQYF. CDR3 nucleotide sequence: TGTGCCAGCAGTTCCGGACAGGGACGACTAGCGGGAGGTCACGAGCAGTACTTC.

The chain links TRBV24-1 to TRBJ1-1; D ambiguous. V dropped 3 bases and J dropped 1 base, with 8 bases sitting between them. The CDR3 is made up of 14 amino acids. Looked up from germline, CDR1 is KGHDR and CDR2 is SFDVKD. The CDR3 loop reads CATSDTETNTEAFF. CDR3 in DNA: TGTGCCACCAGTGATACGGAGACGAACACTGAAGCTTTCTTT.

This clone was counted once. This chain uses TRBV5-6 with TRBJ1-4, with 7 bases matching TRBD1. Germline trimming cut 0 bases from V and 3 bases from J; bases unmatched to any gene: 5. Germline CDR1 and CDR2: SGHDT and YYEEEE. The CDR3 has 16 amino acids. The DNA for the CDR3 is TGTGCCAGCAGCTTGGGTACAGGGGCAGCTAATGAAAAACTGTTTTTT. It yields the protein CASSLGTGAANEKLFF.

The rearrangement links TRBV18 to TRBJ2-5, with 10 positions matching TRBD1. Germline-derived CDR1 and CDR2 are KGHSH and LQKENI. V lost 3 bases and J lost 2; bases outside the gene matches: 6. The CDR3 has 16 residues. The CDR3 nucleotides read TGTGCCAGCTCACCGTGGACAGGGGGAGGGCAAGAGACCCAGTACTTC. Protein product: CASSPWTGGGQETQYF.

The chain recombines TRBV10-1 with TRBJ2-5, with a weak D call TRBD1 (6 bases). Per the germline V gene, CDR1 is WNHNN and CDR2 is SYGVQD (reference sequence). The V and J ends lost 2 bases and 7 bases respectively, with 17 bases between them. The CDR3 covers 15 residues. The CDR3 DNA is TGCGCCAGCAGTGAGAGTCGGACAGACTCTAGGACCCAGTACTTC. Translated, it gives CASSESRTDSRTQYF.